This TCR beta chain appears in the sequencing data of a study of blood T cell repertoires in COVID-19. The wider study: The United States, Italy and Spain provided the acute and convalescent COVID-19 samples. In each case, the material was cDNA or gDNA derived from T cells, B-cell-depleted T cells, or PBMCs.

The CDR3 consists of 13 residues. Looked up from germline, CDR1 is SGDLS and CDR2 is YYNGEE. V dropped 3 bases and J dropped 5 bases, with 11 bases sitting between them. Per the study methods: Reference gene primer amplification gave estimated nucleated cell counts. TCRdb's table, derived via immunoSEQ multiplex PCR, lists solely in-frame clones and lacks some. V and J calls and clone size are given by that table; D and trimming were obtained from the DNA. The sample includes 280,000 or so clones, about 90% of them seen just once. The gene calls are TRBV9 and TRBJ2-5, with D possibly matching TRBD2 (6 bases). The sequence was obtained from a woman aged 25 to 39 who had recovered from COVID-19. The sample taken for sequencing was peripheral blood. In DNA, the CDR3 is TGTGCCAGCAGCGCGGACTACTGGGAGACCCAGTACTTC. Protein sequence: CASSADYWETQYF.